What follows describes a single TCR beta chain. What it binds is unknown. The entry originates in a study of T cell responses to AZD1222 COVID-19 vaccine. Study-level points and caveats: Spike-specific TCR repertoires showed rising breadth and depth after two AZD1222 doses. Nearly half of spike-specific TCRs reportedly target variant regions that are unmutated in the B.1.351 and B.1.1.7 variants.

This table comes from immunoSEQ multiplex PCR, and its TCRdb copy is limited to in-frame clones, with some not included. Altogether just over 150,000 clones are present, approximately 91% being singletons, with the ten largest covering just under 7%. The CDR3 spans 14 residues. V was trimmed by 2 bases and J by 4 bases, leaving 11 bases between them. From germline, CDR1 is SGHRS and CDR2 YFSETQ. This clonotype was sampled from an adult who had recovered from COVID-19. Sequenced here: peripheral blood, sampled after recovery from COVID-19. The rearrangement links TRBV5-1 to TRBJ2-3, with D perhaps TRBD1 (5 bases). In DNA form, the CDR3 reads TGCGCCAGCAGCTTTTACGGCAGGGCAGATACGCAGTATTTT. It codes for CASSFYGRADTQYF.